The 16 T cell receptor beta chains listed next were all sequenced from one sample in a study of cytomegalovirus exposure and HLA in healthy donors. This PCR relied on a set of 60 Vbeta primers and 13 Jbeta primers. The data were produced by immunoSEQ multiplex PCR, yet TCRdb's version contains in-frame clones alone and is incomplete. The sample consists of 150,000 to 200,000 clones, around 83% of them appearing once. The sequenced sample was PBMCs. The receptors were gathered from a man in his forties or fifties in good health and CMV-seropositive.

V gene TRBV5-1 combines with J gene TRBJ1-2, with D possibly matching TRBD1 (6 bases). Trimming pared 4 bases from V and 2 bases from J, leaving 12 bases between. Looked up from germline, CDR1 is SGHRS and CDR2 is YFSETQ. This CDR3 is built from 14 residues. This CDR3 reads CASSALTGNYGYTF. For the CDR3, the DNA is TGCGCCAGCAGCGCTTTGACAGGAAACTATGGCTACACCTTC.

The gene calls are TRBV11-2 and TRBJ1-3; tentative D call: TRBD1 (6 bases). With 5 bases removed from V and 0 bases from J, the gap between germline ends came to 11 bases. CDR3 size: 15 residues. Germline loops: CDR1 SGHAT, CDR2 FQNNGV. Here the CDR3 DNA reads TGTGCCAGCAGCGACAGGATTTACTCTGGAAACACCATATATTTT. It translates to CASSDRIYSGNTIYF.

This chain links TRBV27 with TRBJ2-7; 10 nucleotides agree with TRBD2. Losses at the gene ends were 4 bases for V and 3 bases for J; bases not matched to a gene: 9. The CDR3 has 16 residues. Germline V gives CDR1 MNHEY, CDR2 SMNVEV (reference sequence). In DNA form, the CDR3 reads TGTGCCAGCAGTTCCCGGCTAGCGGGAGCCTTCTACGAGCAGTACTTC. Its protein product is CASSSRLAGAFYEQYF.

The V gene is TRBV7-9, the J gene TRBJ1-2; D not resolved. Trimming removed 5 bases at V and 4 bases at J, with 14 bases between. From germline, CDR1 is SEHNR and CDR2 FQNEAQ (reference sequence). The length of the CDR3 is 14 residues. CDR3 bases: TGTGCCAGCAGCCCCTGGGAGGGCGGCTATGGCTACACCTTC. It yields the protein CASSPWEGGYGYTF.

This clone showed up just a few times. V usage is TRBV7-2 and J usage is TRBJ2-1; 8 bases match TRBD2. This CDR3 region has 15 residues. V lost 1 base and J lost 4; bases outside the gene matches: 3. The germline gives CDR1 SGHTA, CDR2 FQGNSA. This CDR3 reads CASSLVSGGYNEQFF. The CDR3 bases are TGTGCCAGCAGCTTAGTATCGGGGGGGTACAATGAGCAGTTCTTC. Using reference TRBV7-2 and TRBJ2-1 for the parts outside the CDR3, the full variable domain is GAGVSQSPSNKVTEKGKDVELRCDPISGHTALYWYRQSLGQGLEFLIYFQGNSAPDKSGLPSDRFSAERTGGSVSTLTIQRTQQEDSAVYLCASSLVSGGYNEQFFGPGTRLTVL.

The CDR3 region has the DNA TGTGCCACCACGCAGGACAACCTTTTACAAGAGACCCAGTACTTC. Translated, it gives CATTQDNLLQETQYF. The chain links TRBV28 to TRBJ2-5, with D tentatively TRBD1 (5 bases). Trimming took 10 bases from V and 2 from J, leaving 20 bases between them. This CDR3 has 15 amino acids. Germline values: CDR1 MDHEN, CDR2 SYDVKM.

The CDR3 sequence is CASSLGGTGKTYEQYF. As DNA, the CDR3 is TGTGCCAGCAGTTTGGGAGGGACAGGGAAAACCTACGAGCAGTACTTC. The rearrangement joins TRBV27 to TRBJ2-5, with 9 bases fitting TRBD1. The J call may not be correct, given that the DNA end is closer to TRBJ2-7. CDR1 is MNHEY and CDR2 is SMNVEV in the germline V gene (reference sequence). This CDR3 has 16 amino acids.

The V and J genes are TRBV6-1 and TRBJ2-1; 9 nucleotides agree with TRBD2. Germline V gene lookup returns CDR1 MNHNS and CDR2 SASEGT. The CDR3 spans 15 residues. With V trimmed by 6 bases and J by 6 bases, 9 bases remained unmatched. Here the CDR3 reads CASSIAGEVPNEQFF. The CDR3 coding sequence is TGTGCCAGCAGCATAGCGGGAGAGGTCCCCAATGAGCAGTTCTTC.

The rearrangement uses TRBV21-1 and TRBJ2-3; the D segment call TRBD1 is taken from the table without a DNA check. TRBV21-1 corresponds to a pseudogene. The CDR3 runs 15 residues. The CDR3 region is CASELRDTSTDTQYF. CDR3 nucleotide sequence: TGTGCCAGCGAACTAAGGGACACTAGCACAGATACGCAGTATTTT.

The CDR3 reads CASSRGGTDTQYF. Here the CDR3 DNA reads TGCGCCAGCAGCCGCGGGGGCACAGATACGCAGTATTTT. V is TRBV4-3 and J is TRBJ2-3; tentative D call: TRBD2 (6 bases). The CDR3 consists of 13 residues. The germline V gene encodes CDR1 LGHNA and CDR2 YSLEER. The V and J ends lost 4 bases and 1 base respectively, with 6 bases between them.

This rearrangement joins TRBV28 to TRBJ1-2, with D perhaps matching TRBD1 (5 bases). From germline, CDR1 is MDHEN and CDR2 SYDVKM. Trimming shortened V by 6 bases and J by 2 bases, and 13 bases separated the two germline ends. The CDR3 contains 14 residues. CDR3 loop: CASSWGFTNYGYTF. In nucleotides, the CDR3 is TGTGCCAGCAGCTGGGGCTTTACAAACTATGGCTACACCTTC.

CDR3 sequence (DNA): TGTGCCAGCAGCACCGGGAGGGCCAGAAGGGGCGAAAAACTGTTTTTT. Amino acid sequence: CASSTGRARRGEKLFF. The chain carries TRBV11-2 and TRBJ1-4; weak D call: TRBD1 (5 bases). V lost 5 bases, J lost 8 bases, and 21 bases lay in between. Germline V gene lookup returns CDR1 SGHAT and CDR2 FQNNGV. CDR3 length: 16 residues.

This chain connects TRBV6-5 to TRBJ1-6; TRBD1 aligns across 8 bases. Germline CDR1 reads MNHEY; CDR2 reads SVGAGI. This CDR3 contains 15 residues. V trimming: 0 bases; J trimming: 9 bases; junction bases outside the gene matches: 4. In nucleotides, the CDR3 is TGTGCCAGCAGTTACTCGGCAGGGGGCCTTTCACCCCTCCACTTT. Amino acids: CASSYSAGGLSPLHF.

This chain joins TRBV14 and TRBJ2-1, with 12 nucleotides matching TRBD2. Germline V gene data show CDR1 as SGHDN and CDR2 as FVKESK. With V trimmed by 4 bases and J by 12 bases, 7 bases remained unmatched. The CDR3 has 14 amino acids. The CDR3 spells CASSPMTSGRRQFF. DNA of the CDR3: TGTGCCAGCAGCCCGATGACTAGCGGGAGACGGCAGTTCTTC.

A few counts support this clone. The gene calls are TRBV5-4 and TRBJ2-2, with TRBD1 identical over 8 bases. Germline V gene lookup returns CDR1 SGHNT and CDR2 YYREEE (reference sequence). J gave up 6 bases and V 1 base, and 2 bases lay outside the gene matches. CDR3 length equals 14 residues. The CDR3 region is CASSLQGAPGELFF. The CDR3 DNA is TGTGCCAGCAGCTTGCAGGGGGCCCCCGGGGAGCTGTTTTTT. Supplemented by reference TRBV5-4 and TRBJ2-2, the full variable domain reads ETGVTQSPTHLIKTRGQQVTLRCSSQSGHNTVSWYQQALGQGPQFIFQYYREEENGRGNFPPRFSGLQFPNYSSELNVNALELDDSALYLCASSLQGAPGELFFGEGSRLTVL.

This chain links TRBV7-9 with TRBJ2-1; TRBD2 matches at 10 bases. The CDR3 length is 18 residues. With V trimmed by 6 bases and J by 4 bases, 15 bases remained unmatched. Germline V lookup: CDR1 SEHNR, CDR2 FQNEAQ (reference sequence). The CDR3 sequence: CASRPDRPTSGLYNEQFF. For the CDR3, the DNA is TGTGCCAGCAGGCCGGACAGGCCGACTAGCGGGCTTTACAATGAGCAGTTCTTC.